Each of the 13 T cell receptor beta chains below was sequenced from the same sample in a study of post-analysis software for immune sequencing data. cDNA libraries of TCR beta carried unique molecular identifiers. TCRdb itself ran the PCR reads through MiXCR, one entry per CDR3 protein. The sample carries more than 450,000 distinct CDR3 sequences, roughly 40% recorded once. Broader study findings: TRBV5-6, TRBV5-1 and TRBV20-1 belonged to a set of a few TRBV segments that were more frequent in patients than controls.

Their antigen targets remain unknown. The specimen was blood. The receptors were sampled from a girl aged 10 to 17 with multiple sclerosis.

In DNA form, the CDR3 reads TGCAGTGCTTCCCAACTAGCGGGGGGTTACGAGCAGTACTTC. It codes for CSASQLAGGYEQYF. V is TRBV20-1 and J is TRBJ2-4, with TRBD2 matching over 12 bases. The DNA matches TRBJ2-7 better at its end, which makes the J call doubtful. In germline, CDR1 is DFQATT, CDR2 SNEGSKA (reference sequence). The CDR3 sequence is 14 residues long.

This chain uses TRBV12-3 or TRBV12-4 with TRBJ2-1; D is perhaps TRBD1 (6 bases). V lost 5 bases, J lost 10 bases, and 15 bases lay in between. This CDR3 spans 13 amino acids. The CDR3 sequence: CASSPGQPYEQFF. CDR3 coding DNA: TGTGCCAGCAGTCCCGGACAGCCCTACGAGCAGTTCTTC.

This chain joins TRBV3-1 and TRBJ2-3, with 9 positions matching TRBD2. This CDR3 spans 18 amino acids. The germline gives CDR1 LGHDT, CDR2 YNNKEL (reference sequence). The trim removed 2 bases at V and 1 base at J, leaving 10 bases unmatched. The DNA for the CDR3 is TGTGCCAGCAGCCAACGACTAGCGGTAGTGGGAGGCACAGATACGCAGTATTTT. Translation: CASSQRLAVVGGTDTQYF.

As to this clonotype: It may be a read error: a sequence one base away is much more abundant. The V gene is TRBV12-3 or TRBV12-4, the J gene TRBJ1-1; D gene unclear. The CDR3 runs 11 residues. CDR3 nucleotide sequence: TGTGCCGGCAGTTTAGTCACTGAAGCTTTCTTT. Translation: CAGSLVTEAFF.

CDR3 sequence (DNA): TGCAGTGCCACAGCGGTGGGCCTAGGCGGCACAGATACGCAGTATTTT. It specifies CSATAVGLGGTDTQYF. The J gene is TRBJ2-3, the V gene TRBV20-1, with D possibly being TRBD2 (5 bases). The germline V gene has CDR1 DFQATT and CDR2 SNEGSKA (reference sequence). Trimming stripped 6 bases from V and 1 base from J, with 20 bases between. The CDR3 loop spans 16 amino acids.

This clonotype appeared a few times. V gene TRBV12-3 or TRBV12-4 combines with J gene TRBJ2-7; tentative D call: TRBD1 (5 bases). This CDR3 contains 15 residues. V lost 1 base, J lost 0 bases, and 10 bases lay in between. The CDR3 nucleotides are TGTGCCAGCAGTTTAGTAGGACACCCCTCCTACGAGCAGTACTTC. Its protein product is CASSLVGHPSYEQYF.

In DNA form, the CDR3 reads TGTGCCAGCACGCAGGACCCGGTCGGAGCTGAAGCTTTCTTT. Its protein product is CASTQDPVGAEAFF. The chain joins TRBV9 to TRBJ1-1, with D hard to call. Germline CDR1 SGDLS, CDR2 YYNGEE. The CDR3 covers 14 residues. V was trimmed by 6 bases and J by 6 bases, leaving 18 bases between them. Based on the CDR3 plus reference TRBV9 and TRBJ1-1, the full variable domain is DSGVTQTPKHLITATGQRVTLRCSPRSGDLSVYWYQQSLDQGLQFLIQYYNGEERAKGNILERFSAQQFPDLHSELNLSSLELGDSALYFCASTQDPVGAEAFFGQGTRLTVV.

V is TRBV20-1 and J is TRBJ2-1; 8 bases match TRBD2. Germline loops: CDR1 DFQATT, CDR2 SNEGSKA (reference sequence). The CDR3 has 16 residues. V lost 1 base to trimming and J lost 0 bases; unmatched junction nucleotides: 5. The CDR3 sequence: CSARVSGTSSYNEQFF. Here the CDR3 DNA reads TGCAGTGCTAGAGTTAGCGGGACTAGCTCCTACAATGAGCAGTTCTTC.

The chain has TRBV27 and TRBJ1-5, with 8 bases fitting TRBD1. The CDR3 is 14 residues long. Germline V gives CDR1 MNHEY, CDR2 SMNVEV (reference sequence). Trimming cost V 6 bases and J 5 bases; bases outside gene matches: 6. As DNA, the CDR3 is TGTGCCAGCAGCCCGGAGACAGGGGATCAGCCCCAGCATTTT. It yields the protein CASSPETGDQPQHF.

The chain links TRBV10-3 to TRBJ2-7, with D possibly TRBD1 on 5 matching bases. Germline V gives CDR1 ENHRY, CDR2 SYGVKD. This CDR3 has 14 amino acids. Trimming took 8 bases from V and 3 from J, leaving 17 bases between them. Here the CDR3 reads CAIAQRSTDYEQYF. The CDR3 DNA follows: TGTGCCATCGCCCAACGGTCGACAGACTACGAGCAGTACTTC.

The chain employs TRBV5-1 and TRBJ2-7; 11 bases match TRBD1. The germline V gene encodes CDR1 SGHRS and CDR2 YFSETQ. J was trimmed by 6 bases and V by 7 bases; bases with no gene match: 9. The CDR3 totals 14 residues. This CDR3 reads CASAIGQGAGEQYF. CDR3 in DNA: TGCGCCAGCGCCATCGGACAGGGGGCTGGCGAGCAGTACTTC.

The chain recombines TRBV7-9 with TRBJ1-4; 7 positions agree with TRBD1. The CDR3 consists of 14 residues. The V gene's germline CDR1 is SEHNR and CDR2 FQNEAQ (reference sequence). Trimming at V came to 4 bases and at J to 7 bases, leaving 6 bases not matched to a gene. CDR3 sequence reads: CASSSTGRGEKLFF. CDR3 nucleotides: TGTGCCAGCAGCTCGACAGGGAGGGGTGAAAAACTGTTTTTT. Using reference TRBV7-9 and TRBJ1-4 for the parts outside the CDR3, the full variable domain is DTGVSQNPRHKITKRGQNVTFRCDPISEHNRLYWYRQTLGQGPEFLTYFQNEAQLEKSRLLSDRFSAERPKGSFSTLEIQRTEQGDSAMYLCASSSTGRGEKLFFGSGTQLSVL.

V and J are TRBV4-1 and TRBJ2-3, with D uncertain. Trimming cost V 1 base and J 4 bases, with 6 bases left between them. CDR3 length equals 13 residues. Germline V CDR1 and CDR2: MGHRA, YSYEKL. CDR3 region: CASSQVVPDTQYF. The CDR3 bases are TGCGCCAGCAGCCAAGTCGTCCCAGATACGCAGTATTTT.